This T cell receptor beta chain was captured in a study of cytomegalovirus exposure and HLA in healthy donors. In the study overall: The platform used for the 120 validation repertoires matched that of the 666 first-cohort repertoires, a later analysis reported. Study-wide findings and caveats: Despite most TCR sequences being rare, some public TCRs occurred in many donors. Accounts indicate the classifier identified cytomegalovirus status with strong specificity and sensitivity.

Assay: immunoSEQ multiplex PCR; the TCRdb copy retains only in-frame clones and omits some. The data show fewer than 95,000 clones, with 84% seen just once and 12% held by the top ten. Trimming pared 5 bases from V and 2 bases from J, leaving 15 bases between. CDR3 length: 16 amino acids. CDR1 SGHAT and CDR2 FQNNGV come from the germline V gene. About this clone: Its antigen is not known.

The rearrangement links TRBV11-2 to TRBJ2-2; D possibly corresponds to TRBD2 (5 bases). This sequence originates from a woman younger than 30 in good health and CMV-seropositive. The specimen sequenced was PBMCs. The CDR3 spells CASSPHPGSNTGELFF. The CDR3 coding sequence is TGTGCCAGCAGCCCCCATCCGGGAAGTAACACCGGGGAGCTGTTTTTT.